This T cell receptor (beta chain) is drawn from a study of OX40 agonist ivuxolimab in advanced cancers. Describing the broader study: The costimulatory receptor OX40 (CD134) was targeted by ivuxolimab, a fully human IgG2 agonistic monoclonal antibody. The monotherapy dose-escalation portion (N ≈ 50 patients) of the phase I ivuxolimab trial is reported in the paper. Peripheral TCRbeta sequencing aimed to test whether ivuxolimab altered TCR sequence diversity and caused clonal T-cell expansion. Intravenous ivuxolimab was administered to patients every 2 weeks at six dose levels: 0.01, 0.1, 0.3, 1.5, 3 and 10 mg/kg. Prior anti-PD-1, anti-PD-L1 or anti-CTLA-4 therapy was permitted, and 30% to 50% of dose-escalation patients had received checkpoint inhibitors. Three dose-escalation patients achieved partial responses, one with hepatocellular carcinoma and two with cutaneous melanoma. Among the approximately 54 dose-escalation patients, about 20 had hepatocellular carcinoma, roughly 15 melanoma, 9 renal cell carcinoma and 9 head and neck cancer. In the dose-escalation cohort, around 80% of patients were male, and the mean age was roughly 60 years with a range of roughly 20 to 85. What the authors observed across the whole study: Partial responders in the 0.1-3.0 mg/kg groups had among the lowest normalized peripheral clonal expansion, especially among CD8+ T cells. Low levels of normalized T-cell clonal expansion were also shown by some nonresponding patients. After ivuxolimab, CD8+ T cells had more expanded clones than CD4+ T cells on average. Clonal expansion of both CD4+ and CD8+ blood T cells was observed from baseline to week 6 at doses 0.1 to 3.0 mg/kg. The antigen specificity of the peripheral T cells that underwent clonal expansion was not determined.

Patients with autoimmune disease history or receiving systemic immunosuppression were excluded from the trial. Peripheral blood for TCR sequencing was drawn from every dose cohort at baseline, at cycle 4 day 1 and at cycle 7 day 1. The samples were drawn from a first-in-human, open-label, multicenter phase I dose-escalation trial of ivuxolimab. Adults with locally advanced or metastatic head and neck squamous cell, hepatocellular, melanoma or renal cell carcinoma were enrolled in the trial. Before TCR sequencing, CD4+ T cells and CD8+ T cells were sorted from peripheral blood as separate populations. For sequencing of the TCRbeta CDR3 region, genomic DNA was extracted from the sorted cells. The immunoSEQ Assay was used for sequencing of TCRbeta CDR3 regions. TCRdb re-hosts the immuneACCESS table, in-frame sequences only. Its copies lack some clones; in the studies checked, an unresolved V gene accounts for under half of them, and the cause for the rest is not known. Counted in this sample were tens of thousands of clones; around 80% of them appeared once. More than 1.5% of the sample is in the top ten clones.

With regard to this clone: The antigen it recognizes is unknown. No base qualities exist here, and no much larger clone lies one base off it.

Via the germline V gene (reference sequence), CDR1 is SGHNT and CDR2 YYREEE. The V end loses 4 bases and the J end loses 7 bases, and a stretch of 15 bases separates them. The CDR3 measures 13 amino acids from cysteine to phenylalanine. Just CDR3 DNA is preserved here, 39 bases in frame from base 1. The source of this sequence is an adult with an advanced solid tumor such as melanoma, head and neck, liver or kidney cancer. The rearranged chain carries TRBV5-4 and TRBJ2-7; a confident D gene designation cannot be given. The material sequenced was CD4+ or CD8+ T cells sorted from blood, taken in a trial of the OX40 agonist ivuxolimab. The CDR3 region has the sequence CASSLDPPREQYF. Read as DNA, the sequence is TGTGCCAGCAGCCTGGACCCTCCGAGGGAGCAGTACTTC.